This T cell receptor (beta chain) was captured in a study of T cells in localized non-small cell lung cancer (dated by TCRdb to 2018 to 2021). About the full investigation: T cell repertoires of fewer than 250 early-stage NSCLC patients were analyzed, with tumors being compared against uninvolved tumor-adjacent lungs. The cohort consisted of under 300 treatment-naive NSCLC patients whose localized lung tumors had been resected. A mean age of 66.3 years was recorded for the NSCLC patients, of whom 129 were male and more than 95 were female. General findings and caveats noted by the study authors: A median of 57 of the top 100 tumor clones were detected in paired uninvolved adjacent lung, and approximately 28 of these tumor clones were also found among the top 100 clones of the paired uninvolved adjacent lung. Because the study design was exploratory, TCR variables were selected using unadjusted p-values without false-discovery rate correction. Uninvolved tumor-adjacent lung showed the highest T cell clonality, higher than tumor, which suggests more focused antigenic responses in the adjacent lung. Because multi-region sequencing of the tumors was not done, intratumor heterogeneity could not be ruled out. Higher T cell density in blood was associated with longer overall survival, whereas higher clonality in adjacent lung was associated with shorter survival.

The CDR3 runs 18 residues from the cysteine to the phenylalanine. The CDR3 DNA has 54 bases and is translated from base 1. The germline V gene (reference sequence) sets CDR1 to MNHEY and CDR2 to SMNVEV. The V end gives up 0 bases and the J end 6 bases, leaving 10 bases in the junction not matched to a gene. TCR beta CDR3 regions were sequenced from DNA using the immunoSEQ Assay. The authors' pipeline ran thus. T cell density was computed as TCR beta template counts normalized to usable DNA estimated by amplifying housekeeping genes. Richness was estimated with the preseqR package, extrapolating to 400,000 templates for PBMC samples and 120,000 templates for tissue samples. Clonality was defined as one minus Pielou's evenness. Tissue-enriched TCRs were identified by differential abundance testing using productive amino-acid clonotypes, minimum total count 5 and alpha 0.1. Repertoire overlap between compartments was quantified with the Jaccard Index and Morisita Overlap Index. GLIPH grouped TCR beta CDR3s together with public tetramer-defined viral CDR3s, and a viral motif had to include at least three viral sequences and show V-gene enrichment. Sourced from immuneACCESS, this table was stored by TCRdb with only in-frame sequences that have V and J called. A share of the clones is absent; for the studies checked, an unresolved V gene accounts for under half, and the remainder has no known explanation. Clone size and the V and J calls come from that table; the DNA yielded D and trimming. This sample has approximately 83,000 clones in its table, and roughly 93% of those were observed once. The ten largest make up roughly 4.3% of the sample.

At diagnosis, tumor, uninvolved tumor-adjacent lung and peripheral blood were collected and then preserved as a mix of FFPE and fresh-frozen material. Blood samples were analyzed as peripheral blood mononuclear cells for TCR repertoire profiling. Comments on this clone: Its recognized antigen is unknown. Per-base qualities were not stored, and no clone one base away is much larger.

Sequencing used PBMCs, obtained before any cancer treatment. The source is a woman aged 40-70 years with stage II squamous cell lung carcinoma. The chain links TRBV27 with TRBJ2-2, and 10 junctional nucleotides match TRBD1. This receptor carries the CDR3 CASSLSAGTGVGAGELFF. The bases are TGTGCCAGCAGTTTATCGGCTGGGACAGGGGTAGGGGCCGGGGAGCTGTTTTTT.